The T cell receptor beta chain under discussion was sequenced for a study of T cell responses to AZD1222 COVID-19 vaccine. General observations from the study: Just a handful of people given AZD1222 tested seropositive at baseline. Of spike-specific TCRs, nearly half reportedly target regions left unmutated in variants.

The CDR3 contains 13 residues. Trimming removed 4 bases at V and 8 bases at J, with 15 bases between. The germline CDR1 and CDR2 sequences are SGHRS and YFSETQ. In the case of this clone: Its antigen remains unidentified.

The protocol was immunoSEQ multiplex PCR, while the TCRdb copy is restricted to in-frame clones and leaves out a portion. The data contain about 99,000 clones, 93% of them seen just once; the ten biggest clones take up 4.5% to 5%. The chain employs TRBV5-1 and TRBJ1-2, with D possibly TRBD1 on 6 matching bases. The starting material was peripheral blood, obtained on day 0 of AZD1222 vaccination. This sequence was found in an adult in good health. The CDR3 is CASSPQGTGGYTF. In nucleotides, the CDR3 is TGCGCCAGCAGCCCACAGGGCACGGGCGGCTACACCTTC.